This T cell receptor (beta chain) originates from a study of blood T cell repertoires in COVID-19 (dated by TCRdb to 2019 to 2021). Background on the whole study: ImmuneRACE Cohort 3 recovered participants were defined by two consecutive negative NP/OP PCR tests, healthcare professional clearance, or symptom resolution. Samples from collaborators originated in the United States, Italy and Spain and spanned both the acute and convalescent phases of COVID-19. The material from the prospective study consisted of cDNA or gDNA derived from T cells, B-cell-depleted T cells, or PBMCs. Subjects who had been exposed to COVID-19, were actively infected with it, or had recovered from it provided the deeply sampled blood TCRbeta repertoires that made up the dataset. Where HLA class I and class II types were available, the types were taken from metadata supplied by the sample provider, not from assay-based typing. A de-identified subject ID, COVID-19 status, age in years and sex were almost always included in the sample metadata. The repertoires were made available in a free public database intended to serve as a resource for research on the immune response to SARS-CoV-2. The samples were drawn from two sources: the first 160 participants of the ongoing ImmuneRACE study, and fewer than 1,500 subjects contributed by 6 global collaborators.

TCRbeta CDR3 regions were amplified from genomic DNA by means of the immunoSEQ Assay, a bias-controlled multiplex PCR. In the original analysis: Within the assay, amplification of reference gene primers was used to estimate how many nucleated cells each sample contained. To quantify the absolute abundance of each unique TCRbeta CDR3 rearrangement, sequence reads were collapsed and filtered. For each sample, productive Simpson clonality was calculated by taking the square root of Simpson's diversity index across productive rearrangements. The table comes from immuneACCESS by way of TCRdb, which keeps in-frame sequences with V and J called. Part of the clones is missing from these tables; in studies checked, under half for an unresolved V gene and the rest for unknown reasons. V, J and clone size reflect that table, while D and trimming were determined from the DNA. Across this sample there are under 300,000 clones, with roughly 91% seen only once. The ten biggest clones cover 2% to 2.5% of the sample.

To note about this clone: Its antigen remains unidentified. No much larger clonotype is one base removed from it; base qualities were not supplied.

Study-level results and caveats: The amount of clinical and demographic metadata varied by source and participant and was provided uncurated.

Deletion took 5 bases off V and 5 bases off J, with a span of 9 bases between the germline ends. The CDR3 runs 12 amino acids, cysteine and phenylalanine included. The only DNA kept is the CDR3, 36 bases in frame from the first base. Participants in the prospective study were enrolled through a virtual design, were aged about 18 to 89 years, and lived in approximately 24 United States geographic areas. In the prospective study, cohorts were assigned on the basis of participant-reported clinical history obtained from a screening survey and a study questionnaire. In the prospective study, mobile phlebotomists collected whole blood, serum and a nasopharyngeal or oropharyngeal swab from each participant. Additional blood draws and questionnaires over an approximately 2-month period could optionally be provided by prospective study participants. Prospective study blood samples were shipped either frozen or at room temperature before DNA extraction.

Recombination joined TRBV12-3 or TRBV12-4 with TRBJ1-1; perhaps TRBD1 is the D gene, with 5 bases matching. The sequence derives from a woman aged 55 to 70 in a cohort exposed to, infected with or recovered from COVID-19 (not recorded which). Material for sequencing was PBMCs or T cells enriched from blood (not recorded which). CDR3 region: CASSMEGTEAFF. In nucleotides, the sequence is TGTGCCAGCAGTATGGAGGGGACTGAAGCTTTCTTT.